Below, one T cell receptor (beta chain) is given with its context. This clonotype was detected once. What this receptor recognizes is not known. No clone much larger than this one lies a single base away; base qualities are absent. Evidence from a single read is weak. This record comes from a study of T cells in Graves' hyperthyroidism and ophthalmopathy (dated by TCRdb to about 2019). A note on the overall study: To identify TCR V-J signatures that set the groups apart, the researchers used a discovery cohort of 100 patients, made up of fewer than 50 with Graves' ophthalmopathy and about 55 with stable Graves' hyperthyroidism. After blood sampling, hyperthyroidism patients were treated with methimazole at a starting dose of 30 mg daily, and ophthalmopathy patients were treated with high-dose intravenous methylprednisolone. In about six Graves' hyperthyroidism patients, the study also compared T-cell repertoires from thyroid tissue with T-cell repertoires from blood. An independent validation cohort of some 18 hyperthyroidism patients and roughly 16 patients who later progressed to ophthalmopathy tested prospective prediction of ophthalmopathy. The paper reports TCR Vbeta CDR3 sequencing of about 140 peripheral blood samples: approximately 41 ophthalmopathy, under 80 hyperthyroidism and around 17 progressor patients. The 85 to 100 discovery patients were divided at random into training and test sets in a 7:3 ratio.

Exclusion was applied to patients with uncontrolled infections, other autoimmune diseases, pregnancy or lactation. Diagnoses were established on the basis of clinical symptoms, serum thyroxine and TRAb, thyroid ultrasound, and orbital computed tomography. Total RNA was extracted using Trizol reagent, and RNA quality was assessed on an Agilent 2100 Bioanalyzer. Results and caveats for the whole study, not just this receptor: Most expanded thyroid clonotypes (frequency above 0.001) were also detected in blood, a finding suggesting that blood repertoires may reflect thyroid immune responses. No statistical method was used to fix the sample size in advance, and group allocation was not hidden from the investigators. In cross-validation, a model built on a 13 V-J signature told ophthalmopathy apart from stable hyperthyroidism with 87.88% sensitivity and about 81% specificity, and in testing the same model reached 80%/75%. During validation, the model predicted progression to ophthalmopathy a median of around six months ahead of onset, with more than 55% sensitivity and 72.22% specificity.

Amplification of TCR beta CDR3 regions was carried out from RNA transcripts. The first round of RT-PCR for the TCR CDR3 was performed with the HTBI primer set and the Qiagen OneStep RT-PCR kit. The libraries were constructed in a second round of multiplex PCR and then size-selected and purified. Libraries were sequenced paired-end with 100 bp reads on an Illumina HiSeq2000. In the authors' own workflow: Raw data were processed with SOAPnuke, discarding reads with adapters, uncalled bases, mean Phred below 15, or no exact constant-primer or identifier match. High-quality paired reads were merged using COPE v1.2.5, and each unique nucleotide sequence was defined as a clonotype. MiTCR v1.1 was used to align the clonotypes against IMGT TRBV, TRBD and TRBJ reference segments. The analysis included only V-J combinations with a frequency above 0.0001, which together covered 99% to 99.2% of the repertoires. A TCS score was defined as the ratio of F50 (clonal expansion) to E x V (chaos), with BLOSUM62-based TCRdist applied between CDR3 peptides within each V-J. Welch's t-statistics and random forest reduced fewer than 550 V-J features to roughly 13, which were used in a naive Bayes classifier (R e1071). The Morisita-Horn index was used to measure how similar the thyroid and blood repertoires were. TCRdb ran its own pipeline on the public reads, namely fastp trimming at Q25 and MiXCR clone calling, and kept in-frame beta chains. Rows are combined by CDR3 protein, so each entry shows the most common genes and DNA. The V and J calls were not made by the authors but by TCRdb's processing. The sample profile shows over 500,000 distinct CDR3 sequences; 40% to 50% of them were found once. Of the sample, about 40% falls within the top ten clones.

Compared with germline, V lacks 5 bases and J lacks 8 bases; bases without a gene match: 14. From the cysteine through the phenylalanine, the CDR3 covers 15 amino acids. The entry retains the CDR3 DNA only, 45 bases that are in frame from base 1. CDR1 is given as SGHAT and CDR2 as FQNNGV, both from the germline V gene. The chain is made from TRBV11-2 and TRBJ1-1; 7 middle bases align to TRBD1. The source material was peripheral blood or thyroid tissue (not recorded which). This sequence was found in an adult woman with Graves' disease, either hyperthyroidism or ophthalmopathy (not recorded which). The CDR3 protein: CASSRTGTADDEAFF. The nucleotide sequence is TGTGCCAGCAGCCGTACGGGGACAGCTGATGACGAAGCTTTCTTT.